Reported below is one TCR beta chain. What this receptor recognizes is not known. No base qualities exist here, and no much larger clone lies one base off it. The immunoSEQ Assay, a bias-controlled multiplex PCR, was used to amplify TCRbeta CDR3 regions from genomic DNA. As for the authors' bioinformatics: Nucleated cell counts per sample were estimated from amplification of reference gene primers within the assay. To quantify the absolute abundance of each unique TCRbeta CDR3 rearrangement, sequence reads were collapsed and filtered. For each sample, productive Simpson clonality was calculated as the square root of Simpson's diversity index over productive rearrangements. TCRdb retrieved this table from immuneACCESS and kept in-frame rearrangements only. Not all clones are present; in checked studies, unresolved V genes account for under half, and no reason is known for the remainder. V, J and clone size were drawn from that table, and D and trimming were deduced from the DNA. For this sample the table gives about 230,000 clones, of which around nine tenths were detected only once. The ten largest make up approximately 12% of the sample.

The germline V and J ends show losses of 6 bases and 6 bases respectively, and no gene match explains 7 bases of the junction. CDR1 is given as MNHEY and CDR2 as SMNVEV, both from the germline V gene (reference sequence). Including the terminal cysteine and phenylalanine, the CDR3 comprises 15 residues. The only DNA kept is the CDR3, 45 bases in frame from the first base. The sample comes from a study of blood T cell repertoires in COVID-19 (dated by TCRdb to between 2020 and 2021). Study-wide context: Samples covering the acute and convalescent phases of COVID-19 were provided by collaborators in the United States, Italy and Spain. The repertoires were released in a freely available public database meant as a resource for research on the immune response to SARS-CoV-2. Samples were obtained from the ongoing ImmuneRACE study (first 160 participants) and from 1,254 subjects provided by 6 global collaborators. Deeply sampled blood TCRbeta repertoires from subjects exposed to, actively infected with, or recovered from COVID-19 were included in the dataset. Where available, HLA class I and class II types were taken from metadata supplied by the sample provider and were not determined by assay-based typing. The sample metadata nearly always contained a de-identified subject ID, COVID-19 status, age in years and sex. The material from the prospective study consisted of cDNA or gDNA derived from T cells, B-cell-depleted T cells, or PBMCs.

The full study reports these points: How much clinical and demographic metadata was included differed by source and by participant, and the metadata was provided uncurated.

Samples from volunteer blood donors who had recovered from COVID-19 were contributed by a second Seattle source. The collaborating institutions used their own protocols to collect whole blood in K2EDTA tubes. For TCRbeta analysis, collaborators shipped samples in one of three forms: frozen whole blood, isolated PBMCs, or DNA extracted from either of those sample types. The TCR was taken from a woman in her late teens or twenties who had recovered from COVID-19. Rearrangement joined TRBV27 to TRBJ2-7; 14 bases in between match TRBD2. The source material was peripheral blood. The DNA sequence follows: TGTGCCAGCAGCCAAGGGACTAGCGGGAGACGCGAGCAGTACTTC. Its amino acids are CASSQGTSGRREQYF.